A single sample gave rise to the 16 T cell receptor beta chains below, sequenced in a study of blood T cells in healthy people across ages. It was with a sample-barcoded 5' primer and a J-beta primer mix that a second PCR of roughly 7 to 12 cycles was run. One entry per CDR3 protein, called by TCRdb with MiXCR from the 5' RACE reads. The table includes around 900,000 distinct CDR3 sequences, roughly 51% detected once. What was sequenced was blood. The receptors were sampled from a woman in her fifties or sixties in good health.

The rearrangement links TRBV27 to TRBJ2-7; 9 nucleotides align to TRBD1. CDR1 and CDR2 (germline): MNHEY, SMNVEV (reference sequence). J lost 2 bases, V lost 5 bases, and 13 bases had no gene match. This CDR3 comprises 17 residues. The CDR3 loop is CASSDSLPGQGTYEQYF. The CDR3 DNA reads TGTGCCAGCAGTGATTCCCTGCCGGGACAGGGTACCTACGAGCAGTACTTC.

The chain carries TRBV28 and TRBJ2-4, with TRBD2 matching over 8 bases. The end of the DNA aligns better with TRBJ2-7, so the J call may be wrong. CDR1 MDHEN and CDR2 SYDVKM come from the germline V gene. This CDR3 has 15 residues. The CDR3 nucleotides are TGTGCCAGCAGTTGGAAACAGGGACTAGGAGACGAGCAGTACTTC. It yields the protein CASSWKQGLGDEQYF.

The sample holds a few counts of this clonotype. The rearrangement joins TRBV12-3 or TRBV12-4 to TRBJ2-6, with D maybe TRBD1 (5 bases). Trimming shortened V by 3 bases and J by 0 bases, and 9 bases separated the two germline ends. This CDR3 comprises 16 residues. The CDR3 DNA is TGTGCCAGCAGTTTTCCCGGACACTCTGGGGCCAACGTCCTGACTTTC. This sequence encodes CASSFPGHSGANVLTF.

The chain recombines TRBV28 with TRBJ1-2; TRBD1 is a possible D gene (5 bases). Trimming pared 3 bases from V and 4 bases from J, leaving 12 bases between. The CDR3 totals 14 residues. Germline V CDR1 and CDR2: MDHEN, SYDVKM. CDR3: CASSFPTASYGYTF. Written as DNA, the CDR3 is TGTGCCAGCAGTTTCCCGACAGCCTCCTATGGCTACACCTTC.

This chain uses TRBV29-1 with TRBJ2-5; TRBD1 aligns across 9 bases. The length of the CDR3 is 11 residues. Germline assignment: CDR1 SQVTM and CDR2 ANQGSEA. CDR3 loop: CSTGGRETQYF. The DNA for the CDR3 is TGCAGTACAGGGGGCAGAGAGACCCAGTACTTC.

This clonotype came up a few times. The chain is built from TRBV6-1 and TRBJ2-1, with D maybe TRBD1 (6 bases). Trimming took off 7 bases at V and 0 bases at J, with 13 bases between the two ends. The CDR3 has 15 amino acids. CDR1 is MNHNS, CDR2 SASEGT, per germline. CDR3 bases: TGTGCCAGCACAGAGGGCAGGGGCTCCTACAATGAGCAGTTCTTC. It translates to CASTEGRGSYNEQFF.

The chain has TRBV20-1 and TRBJ2-7, with 7 positions matching TRBD1. Per the germline V gene, CDR1 is DFQATT and CDR2 is SNEGSKA (reference sequence). The length of the CDR3 is 13 residues. Unmatched junction bases numbered 5, after V lost 5 bases and J lost 1 base. The CDR3 protein is CSARHRGSYEQYF. For the CDR3, the DNA is TGCAGTGCTCGCCACAGGGGTTCCTACGAGCAGTACTTC.

V is TRBV6-1 and J is TRBJ1-5; a weak D match, TRBD1 (6 bases). Trimming took 5 bases from V and 4 from J, leaving 15 bases between them. Germline loops: CDR1 MNHNS, CDR2 SASEGT. The length of the CDR3 is 15 residues. CDR3: CASSNYREANQPQHF. Here the CDR3 DNA reads TGTGCCAGCAGTAATTACAGGGAGGCTAATCAGCCCCAGCATTTT.

On this clonotype itself: Just one base apart from a much larger clone, this may be a read error. The CDR3 protein is CASTVSGSSYGQYF. CDR3 DNA: TGTGCCAGCACCGTTAGCGGGAGCTCCTACGGGCAGTACTTC. The V and J genes are TRBV12-3 or TRBV12-4 and TRBJ2-5, with 9 bases matching TRBD2. The CDR3 extends over 14 amino acids. Trimming at V came to 7 bases and at J to 11 bases, leaving 14 bases not matched to a gene.

The V call is TRBV2, the J call TRBJ2-3; D is possibly TRBD1 (6 bases). The CDR3 loop spans 15 amino acids. Germline CDR1 is SNHLY and CDR2 is FYNNEI. Trimming shortened V by 3 bases and J by 3 bases, and 13 bases separated the two germline ends. The CDR3 DNA follows: TGTGCCAGCAGTGAGGGGGACAAAGGTACAGATACGCAGTATTTT. Residues: CASSEGDKGTDTQYF.

The chain employs TRBV28 and TRBJ2-5; 9 positions agree with TRBD2. The CDR3 has 15 residues. Trimming cost V 6 bases and J 5 bases; bases outside gene matches: 10. Germline V gives CDR1 MDHEN, CDR2 SYDVKM. The CDR3 nucleotides read TGTGCCAGCAGCTGGCGGCGGGGGGGCCCGGAGACCCAGTACTTC. Translation gives CASSWRRGGPETQYF.

This clonotype has only a few counts. This sequence joins TRBV5-5 and TRBJ1-6; tentatively, D is TRBD1 (5 bases). The germline gives CDR1 SGHKS, CDR2 YYEKEE (reference sequence). V lost 4 bases, J lost 7 bases, and 18 bases lay in between. The CDR3 totals 16 residues. For the CDR3, the DNA is TGTGCCAGCAGCATCCGACAGCCATGGTTCAATTCACCCCTCCACTTT. This translates into CASSIRQPWFNSPLHF.

V and J are TRBV7-8 and TRBJ2-5; TRBD1 matches 9 bases. CDR1 and CDR2 (germline): SGHVS, FQNEAQ. The CDR3 has 15 residues. Losses at the gene ends were 5 bases for V and 6 bases for J; bases not matched to a gene: 10. Written as DNA, the CDR3 is TGTGCCAGCAGCCCAGCCGCCGGGACAGGGAAGACCCAGTACTTC. This encodes CASSPAAGTGKTQYF. Based on the CDR3 plus reference TRBV7-8 and TRBJ2-5, the full variable domain is GAGVSQSPRYKVAKRGQDVALRCDPISGHVSLFWYQQALGQGPEFLTYFQNEAQLDKSGLPSDRFFAERPEGSVSTLKIQRTQQEDSAVYLCASSPAAGTGKTQYFGPGTRLLVL.

The chain employs TRBV7-2 and TRBJ2-2, with D unclear. The germline V gene encodes CDR1 SGHTA and CDR2 FQGNSA. This CDR3 is built from 14 residues. The germline V and J ends were trimmed by 7 bases and 3 bases, with 12 bases remaining between them. The chain's CDR3 is CASMIHPDTGELFF. The CDR3 coding sequence is TGTGCCAGCATGATTCACCCCGACACCGGGGAGCTGTTTTTT. Drawing the rest from reference TRBV7-2 and TRBJ2-2, the complete variable domain is GAGVSQSPSNKVTEKGKDVELRCDPISGHTALYWYRQSLGQGLEFLIYFQGNSAPDKSGLPSDRFSAERTGGSVSTLTIQRTQQEDSAVYLCASMIHPDTGELFFGEGSRLTVL.

V is TRBV28 and J is TRBJ2-7; perhaps TRBD1 as D (6 bases). The CDR3 spans 15 residues. V lost 4 bases and J lost 1, with 14 bases in between. Germline V gene lookup returns CDR1 MDHEN and CDR2 SYDVKM. CDR3 DNA: TGTGCCAGCAGTTCCCTCCGGGACACATCCTACGAGCAGTACTTC. It codes for CASSSLRDTSYEQYF.

This clonotype came up a few times. This chain uses TRBV29-1 with TRBJ1-2, with D possibly being TRBD1 (5 bases). The CDR3 loop spans 12 amino acids. CDR1 is SQVTM and CDR2 is ANQGSEA in the germline V gene. V dropped 6 bases and J dropped 7 bases, with 15 bases sitting between them. CDR3 coding DNA: TGCAGCGTGGAGGGGCCCCGGGGTGGCTACACCTTC. Protein: CSVEGPRGGYTF.